The rows below give T cell receptor beta chains drawn from one sample of a study of cytomegalovirus exposure and HLA in healthy donors. Sequenced by immunoSEQ multiplex PCR; TCRdb stores in-frame clones only, minus some. The table shows 60,000 to 85,000 clones, with 65% to 90% occurring only once. The material sequenced was PBMCs. Receptors were obtained from a man aged 65 to 79 in good health and CMV-seropositive. CDR3s include the opening cysteine and the closing phenylalanine or tryptophan. The D gene is left open where the match is weak. A clone size is listed for some rows: how often the clone was seen (once, few, many), or a class if it is expanded.

J gene | V gene | clone size | D gene | CDR3 DNA | CDR3 protein
TRBJ2-3 | TRBV10-3 | few | - | TGTGCCATCAAGGGGACACTAAGCACAGATACGCAGTATTTT | CAIKGTLSTDTQYF
TRBJ2-1 | TRBV18 | - | TRBD1 | TGTGCCAGCTCATCACCGACAGGGCCCTCTTACAATGAGCAGTTCTTC | CASSSPTGPSYNEQFF
TRBJ2-7 | TRBV4-3 | - | - | TGCGCCAGCAGCCTAGGACTTACGGGCTCCTACGAGCAGTACTTC | CASSLGLTGSYEQYF
TRBJ2-7 | TRBV4-3 | - | - | TGCGCCAGCAGCCAAGAGCCAGGGCTCTCCTACGAGCAGTACTTC | CASSQEPGLSYEQYF
TRBJ2-1 | TRBV30 | - | TRBD2 | TGTGCCTGGACCAGACTAGCGCGGTACAATGAGCAGTTCTTC | CAWTRLARYNEQFF
TRBJ1-1 | TRBV5-1 | - | TRBD1 | TGCGCCAGCAGCGCCGAGACAGGGGGCATAGAGGGGCCTGAAGCTTTCTTT | CASSAETGGIEGPEAFF
TRBJ1-2 | TRBV5-8 | - | - | TGTGCCAGCAGCCCGAGGGGGACACAGTATGGCTACACCTTC | CASSPRGTQYGYTF
TRBJ1-4 | TRBV29-1 | - | TRBD1 | TGCAGCTTCGGGACAGGGGGCCATGAAAAACTGTTTTTT | CSFGTGGHEKLFF
TRBJ1-1 | TRBV2 | once | TRBD1 | TGTGCCAGCAGTGGAAGGACAGGGGGGAACACTGAAGCTTTCTTT | CASSGRTGGNTEAFF
TRBJ1-1 | TRBV6-5 | few | - | TGTGCCAGCGAGGGCAGGGCGGGGGTACGGGGGGCTTTCTTT | CASEGRAGVRGAFF
TRBJ2-5 | TRBV2 | once | TRBD2 | TGTGCCAGCGGGATGACTAGCGGGGAGACCCAGTACTTC | CASGMTSGETQYF
TRBJ2-7 | TRBV2 | - | - | TGTGCCAGCAGCCCGTCCTACGAGCAGTACTTC | CASSPSYEQYF
TRBJ2-7 | TRBV2 | - | - | TGTGCCAGCCTCTATAGTAACTCCTACGAGCAGTACTTC | CASLYSNSYEQYF
TRBJ2-2 | TRBV6-1 | - | TRBD2 | TGTGCCAGCAGTGAATCTGGGGGGGGTACCGGGGAGCTGTTTTTT | CASSESGGGTGELFF
TRBJ1-5 | TRBV5-1 | - | - | TGCGCCAGCAGGGGGGGGGCAGATCAGCCCCAGCATTTT | CASRGGADQPQHF
TRBJ2-7 | TRBV11-2 | - | - | TGTGCCAGCAGCATTGACAATCGTCGGGAGCAGTACTTC | CASSIDNRREQYF
TRBJ2-7 | TRBV6-5 | - | - | TGTGCCAGCAGTTACGCCCCGGTTGCGGTCTACGAGCAGTACTTC | CASSYAPVAVYEQYF
TRBJ2-5 | TRBV7-6 | - | - | TGTGCCAGCAGCTTATCCCACCGGGAGACCCAGTACTTC | CASSLSHRETQYF
TRBJ1-2 | TRBV30 | - | TRBD1 | TGTGCCTGGAGGACAGGGGAAGGCTACACCTTC | CAWRTGEGYTF
TRBJ2-5 | TRBV5-1 | - | TRBD1 | TGCGCCAGCAGCCCCGGACAGGGAAGGGAGACCCAGTACTTC | CASSPGQGRETQYF
TRBJ2-1 | TRBV11-2 | - | TRBD1 | TGTGCCAGCAGCCCAGACAGGGGCCCCCAGTTCTTC | CASSPDRGPQFF
TRBJ1-1 | TRBV28 | - | - | TGTGCCAGCCGTGGGGCTAACACTGAAGCTTTCTTT | CASRGANTEAFF
TRBJ1-5 | TRBV27 | - | TRBD1 | TGTGCCAGCAGTCCACAGGGGGCGAATCAGCCCCAGCATTTT | CASSPQGANQPQHF
TRBJ2-7 | TRBV28 | - | TRBD1 | TGTGCCAGCGATGAAGGACAGGGGGCTTACGAGCAGTACTTC | CASDEGQGAYEQYF
TRBJ2-1 | TRBV7-2 | - | TRBD1 | TGTGCCAGCACCTTGGACAGGGCCCTCGACAATGAGCAGTTCTTC | CASTLDRALDNEQFF
TRBJ2-1 | TRBV29-1 | once | TRBD2 | TGCAGCGTTGAGTTTCTAGCGGAACTTGAGCAGTTCTTC | CSVEFLAELEQFF
TRBJ1-2 | TRBV28 | - | TRBD1 | TGTGCCAGCAGTCGCGGACAGGGGGCATCCTATGGCTACACCTTC | CASSRGQGASYGYTF
TRBJ2-7 | TRBV28 | - | - | TGTGCCAGCAACAGGCTCTACGAGCAGTACTTC | CASNRLYEQYF
TRBJ2-7 | TRBV29-1 | - | - | TGCAGCGTTGAGCTCACACAGCTGCAGTACTTC | CSVELTQLQYF
TRBJ2-7 | TRBV10-3 | - | TRBD2 | TGTGCCATCAGTGAGTCGAAGGGGAGGGGCTACGAGCAGTACTTC | CAISESKGRGYEQYF
TRBJ1-2 | TRBV5-1 | - | TRBD1 | TGCGCCAGCAGCCGAGGACAGGTCAACTATGGCTACACCTTC | CASSRGQVNYGYTF
TRBJ2-1 | TRBV12-5 | - | - | TGTGCTAGTGCCGTGGGGGGAGGCTCCTACAATGAGCAGTTCTTC | CASAVGGGSYNEQFF
TRBJ1-2 | TRBV4-3 | - | - | TGCGCCAGCAGCCAATTCACCGGGCCAGGGGCTTATGGCTCCACCTTC | CASSQFTGPGAYGSTF
TRBJ1-4 | TRBV5-1 | few | - | TGCGCCAGCCAGGGACTCCCTAATGAAAAACTGTTTTTT | CASQGLPNEKLFF
TRBJ1-5 | TRBV19 | - | TRBD1 | TGTGCCAGTATGAACAGGGGGTTCGATCAGCCCCAGCATTTT | CASMNRGFDQPQHF
TRBJ2-5 | TRBV6-1 | - | - | TGTGCCAGCAGCAAAACTACTAGACTAGAGACCCAGTACTTC | CASSKTTRLETQYF
TRBJ2-3 | TRBV28 | - | - | TGTGCCAGCTCCCCAGCGGGACAACCATCAGATACGCAGTATTTT | CASSPAGQPSDTQYF
TRBJ1-1 | TRBV7-3 | - | - | TGTGCCAGCAGCCCCACGTCCGGGGTAACTGAAGCTTTCTTT | CASSPTSGVTEAFF
TRBJ1-1 | TRBV7-2 | - | - | TGTGCCAGCAGCGACAAAGGTACAGGTAGCACTGAAGCTTTCTTT | CASSDKGTGSTEAFF
TRBJ1-6 | TRBV10-3 | - | - | TGTGCCATCAGTGAGTCGATATCGCGTGGGAGGTCACCCCTCCACTTT | CAISESISRGRSPLHF
TRBJ2-1 | TRBV5-1 | - | - | TGCGCCAGCAGCTTCTCGGAGTTAAGTGAGCAGTTCTTC | CASSFSELSEQFF
TRBJ2-5 | TRBV27 | - | - | TGTGCCAGCAGCCGGGACCAAGAGACCCAGTACTTC | CASSRDQETQYF
TRBJ1-2 | TRBV27 | - | TRBD1 | TGTGCCAGCAGCCCCAGGGGGCGCTATGGCTACACCTTC | CASSPRGRYGYTF
TRBJ2-2 | TRBV18 | - | - | TGTGCCAGCTCACCTAACACGTTCACCGGGGAGCTGTTTTTT | CASSPNTFTGELFF
TRBJ2-7 | TRBV10-3 | - | TRBD1 | TGTGCCATCACGGCAGGGGGCCTCTCCTACGAGCAGTACTTC | CAITAGGLSYEQYF
TRBJ1-1 | TRBV4-1 | - | - | TGCGCCAGCAGCCAAGTCAGAGGGAATGCTGAAGCTTTCTTT | CASSQVRGNAEAFF
TRBJ1-1 | TRBV14 | - | - | TGTGCCAGCAGCCGCCAGGGAGGGACTGAAGCTTTCTTT | CASSRQGGTEAFF
TRBJ2-2 | TRBV5-1 | - | - | TGCGCCAGCAGCTTGCAGGGGACCGGGGAGCTGTTTTTT | CASSLQGTGELFF
TRBJ1-2 | TRBV9 | - | - | TGTGCCAGCAGCCTCAACTATGGCTACACCTTC | CASSLNYGYTF
TRBJ1-1 | TRBV18 | once | - | TGTGCCAGCTTCCCCGGGGCGGGGGCTCTGAACACTGAAGCTTTCTTT | CASFPGAGALNTEAFF